This note documents a single TCR beta chain sequence. The data stem from a study of blood T cell repertoires in COVID-19. Study information: From T cells, B-cell-depleted T cells, or PBMCs came the material, which was cDNA or gDNA.

Only in-frame clones appear in the TCRdb table, and some are missing; sequencing was by immunoSEQ multiplex PCR. The sample comprises about 23,000 clones, 94% of which are singletons, and 4% to 4.5% rests with the top ten. Trimming at V came to 6 bases and at J to 4 bases, leaving 8 bases not matched to a gene. Germline assignment: CDR1 MNHEY and CDR2 SMNVEV (reference sequence). The CDR3 sequence is 15 residues long. The TCR was taken from a woman between 45 and 60 years old with active COVID-19. This chain connects TRBV27 to TRBJ1-2; 10 nucleotides match TRBD1. Sequencing input: peripheral blood. CDR3 region: CASRKPGQGFYGYTF. The CDR3 nucleotides read TGTGCCAGCAGGAAGCCGGGACAGGGGTTCTATGGCTACACCTTC.